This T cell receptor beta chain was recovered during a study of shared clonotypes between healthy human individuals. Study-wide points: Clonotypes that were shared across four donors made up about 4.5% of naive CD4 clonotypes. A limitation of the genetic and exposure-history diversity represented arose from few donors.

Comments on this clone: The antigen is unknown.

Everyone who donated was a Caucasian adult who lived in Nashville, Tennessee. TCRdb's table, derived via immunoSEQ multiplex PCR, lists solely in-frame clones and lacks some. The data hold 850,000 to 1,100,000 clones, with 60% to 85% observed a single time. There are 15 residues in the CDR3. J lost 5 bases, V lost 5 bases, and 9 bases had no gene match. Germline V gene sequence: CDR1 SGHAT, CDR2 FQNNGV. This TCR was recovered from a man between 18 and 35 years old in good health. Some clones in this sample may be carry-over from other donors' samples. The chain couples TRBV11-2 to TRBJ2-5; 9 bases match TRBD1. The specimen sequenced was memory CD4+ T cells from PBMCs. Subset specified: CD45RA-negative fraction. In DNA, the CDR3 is TGTGCCAGCAGCGAGGGGACAGGGTGGACGGAGACCCAGTACTTC. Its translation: CASSEGTGWTETQYF.